This T cell receptor (beta chain) was captured by sequencing in a study of cytomegalovirus exposure and HLA in healthy donors. Study findings and constraints: Later work found most CMV-associated TCR beta chains apparently HLA-restricted. Analysis was carried out at a later point, and it linked a missense DCLRE1C variant to TCR beta V- and J-gene trimming.

The PCR had 60 Vbeta and 13 Jbeta primers. Clones were sequenced by immunoSEQ multiplex PCR, and TCRdb holds only the in-frame ones, with some missing. The sample holds over 150,000 clones, around 80% seen once. On this clone: What it binds is unknown.

Trimming shortened V by 0 bases and J by 2 bases, and 16 bases separated the two germline ends. The CDR3 has 17 amino acids. Germline loops: CDR1 SGHAT, CDR2 FQNNGV. The sample taken for sequencing was PBMCs. The receptor was isolated from a woman aged 50 to 60 in good health and CMV-seropositive. The chain recombines TRBV11-2 with TRBJ1-2, with D uncertain. The CDR3 reads CASSLDRSGLQNYGYTF. The CDR3, as DNA: TGTGCCAGCAGCTTAGATCGATCGGGATTACAGAACTATGGCTACACCTTC.